This T cell receptor (beta chain) is drawn from a study of technical replicates of blood from a few donors. Germline CDR1 and CDR2: MNHNS and SASEGT. V shed 5 bases and J shed 3 bases, with 17 bases lying between them. This CDR3 has 15 amino acids. Sequencing used immunoSEQ multiplex PCR; TCRdb keeps in-frame clones, though not all of them. The sample includes about 44,000 clones, almost 97% of them seen just once. The specimen sequenced was T cells isolated from PBMCs. V usage is TRBV6-1 and J usage is TRBJ2-7; tentative D call: TRBD1 (5 bases). This TCR came from a human donor in good health. The CDR3 sequence is CASSTQVTALYEQYF. For the CDR3, the DNA is TGTGCCAGCAGTACACAGGTTACAGCCCTCTACGAGCAGTACTTC.